Sequencing of this T cell receptor beta chain was carried out in a study of T cell repertoires in ileal Crohn's disease. The sample holds one count of this clone. Assay: immunoSEQ multiplex PCR; the TCRdb copy retains only in-frame clones and omits some. Of 12,000 or so clones listed, about 80% are singletons. As to time point: neoterminal ileum biopsy at postoperative endoscopy, about 6 months after surgery. The CDR3 spans 15 residues. The V gene end was trimmed by 2 bases and the J gene end by 5 bases; junction bases not matched to a gene: 4. The V gene's germline CDR1 is MNHEY and CDR2 SMNVEV (reference sequence).

The rearrangement joins TRBV27 to TRBJ2-2; TRBD2 matches 8 bases. This TCR was sampled from an adult with Crohn's disease. Input material: ileal tissue. CDR3 protein: CASSLNGGATGELFF. In DNA form, the CDR3 reads TGTGCCAGCAGTTTAAACGGGGGGGCGACCGGGGAGCTGTTTTTT.